There are a few counts of the clone carrying this T cell receptor beta chain. The sample comes from a study of blood T cell repertoires in COVID-19. Whole-study context: In each case, the material was cDNA or gDNA derived from T cells, B-cell-depleted T cells, or PBMCs.

During active infection, Seattle patients enrolled and were then monitored through disease. Original processing methods: For nucleated cells, counts were estimated from reference gene primer amplification. Sequencing was performed with immunoSEQ multiplex PCR; in TCRdb, only in-frame clones are kept and a portion is missing. The D gene and trimming were derived from the DNA, and the V and J assignments and clone size from that table. The sample lists more than 300,000 clones, approximately 91% occurring once. CDR3 length equals 16 residues. Germline CDR1 SGDLS, CDR2 YYNGEE. V lost 0 bases, J lost 1 base, and 6 bases stayed unmatched.

Material for sequencing was peripheral blood. This chain uses TRBV9 with TRBJ2-7, with 8 nucleotides matching TRBD2. This receptor was identified in a woman in her seventies with COVID-19, enrolled during active disease. The CDR3 DNA follows: TGTGCCAGCAGCGTAGCACCGGGCGGGAGGTCCTACGAGCAGTACTTC. Translation gives CASSVAPGGRSYEQYF.